This TCR beta chain was sequenced during a study of shared clonotypes between healthy human individuals (dated by TCRdb to about 2020). In terms of the full investigation: The cohort included three men and a couple of women between 18 and 49 years of age. To estimate repertoire size and how much clonotypes are shared between individuals, the study performed deep sequencing of blood TCR repertoires from five healthy adults. To increase sequencing depth and limit assay-specific biases, different laboratories used diverse techniques to prepare libraries and sequence TCR repertoires. For each donor, CD4 naive and CD4 memory were each given three plates, CD8 naive was given two plates, and CD8 memory was given one plate. Each donor's leukapheresis produced roughly between about 0.8 and 8.9 billion PBMCs. On the study overall, not on this receptor specifically: The genetic and exposure-history diversity represented was limited by the small number of donors. Compared with non-shared clonotypes, clonotypes shared by all four sorted-subset donors had higher generation probabilities. Estimated clonotype richness was generally larger for naive than for memory subsets. Sampling was restricted to blood, and TCR repertoires in tissue are likely to differ from TCR repertoires in blood. Based on pairwise subsampling, the degree of clonotype sharing among donors was expected to be affected by sequencing depth. Incomplete sequencing was indicated by rarefaction of sorted-subset datasets, despite the large sequencing depth. Across a handful of donors, roughly 5.1% of naive CD4, 3% to 3.5% of naive CD8, 2% to 2.5% of memory CD4, and approximately 0.42% of memory CD8 clonotypes were shared.

Concerning this clone: The specificity of this receptor is unknown. Base quality data are lacking; no much larger clone is found one base away.

TCR CDR3 regions were amplified from genomic DNA by multiplex PCR using the deep immunoSEQ assay. Extracted genomic DNA from each cell subset was distributed evenly across all wells of several immunoSEQ 96-well plates, and each plate was treated as a replicate. For sorted subsets, roughly 190 ng of genomic DNA, equivalent to 25,000 to 30,000 T cell genomes, went into each replicate PCR. Purified libraries were quantified with a Qubit 3.0 fluorometer, sized on a Bioanalyzer 2100, and re-quantified with the KAPA Library Quantification kit. Each immunoSEQ 96-well plate was sequenced on its own single-read 150-cycle Illumina NextSeq 550 flow cell. In the authors' own workflow: Because the immunoSEQ output held only junctional sequences and lacked quality scores, the filtering could not match the filtering applied to full-length reads. Sequences were annotated with PyIR, a Python wrapper for IgBLAST v1.9, and V/J genes and CDR3 were assigned using IMGT germline references. Reads with weak V/J assignments (E-value above 1e-6), missing CDR3, stop codons, out-of-frame junctions, or ambiguous translated residues were removed. V3J clonotypes were defined as sequences sharing an identical inferred V gene, J gene, and CDR3 amino acid sequence. Percentage overlap between repertoires was computed as shared unique clonotypes divided by the size of the smaller repertoire. Richness of each repertoire was evaluated using RTK rarefaction, the Chao1 estimator, and Recon v2.1 estimates of unobserved clonotypes. Generation probabilities were computed with OLGA for all TCRbeta clonotypes obtained by the gDNA method from a few donors. This immuneACCESS table, as held by TCRdb, lists in-frame sequences with V and J called but not all clones. Of the missing ones, under half trace to an unresolved V gene in checked studies; the others have no known cause. D and trimming were read from the DNA, whereas the V and J calls and clone size are those reported in that table. Present in this sample are around 100,000 clones, around two thirds of which were seen just once. Of the sample, roughly 25% falls within the top ten clones.

Donors were healthy HIV-negative adults with no recently reported acute infections or vaccinations. Every donor was a Caucasian adult living in Nashville, Tennessee, USA. The CD8 memory samples were a combination of magnetically selected CD45RO+ cells and CCR7-negative CD45RA+ effector memory (TemRA) cells. Blood was obtained by leukapheresis, after which PBMCs were separated by Ficoll-Histopaque density gradient centrifugation and cryopreserved in liquid nitrogen vapor phase. Analytical flow cytometry was used to check the purity and quantity of each magnetically sorted T cell population. Genomic DNA was isolated from every sorted fraction and measured by UV absorbance on a Nanodrop 2000c. The germline V gene (reference sequence) gives CDR1 as GTSNPN and CDR2 as SVGIG. Reading from cysteine to phenylalanine, the CDR3 counts 13 amino acids. Only the CDR3 portion is preserved as DNA: 39 bases, with reading frame beginning at the first base.

The sequencing input was memory CD8+ T cells sorted from blood. Taken with the paper, the label for cell subset or site translates to: CD45RO+ cells pooled with CCR7-negative TemRA cells. The rearrangement joined TRBV30 to TRBJ2-5; possibly the D gene is TRBD2, per 7 matching bases. The DNA end is a closer match to TRBJ2-7, so the J assignment may be wrong. This TCR came from a woman under 40 in good health. For the CDR3, the sequence is CAWSLGGGHEQYF. The base sequence is TGTGCCTGGAGCCTAGGGGGAGGGCACGAGCAGTACTTC.